This T cell receptor beta chain was identified during a study of T cell changes during pregnancy in multiple sclerosis. The CDR3 covers 13 residues. V shed 3 bases and J shed 1 base, with 6 bases lying between them. Per germline, CDR1 SGHAT and CDR2 FQDESV (reference sequence). Clones were sequenced by immunoSEQ multiplex PCR, and TCRdb holds only the in-frame ones, with some missing. The sample includes fewer than 130,000 clones, roughly nine tenths of them seen just once. This receptor was taken from a female donor with multiple sclerosis, enrolled in a pregnancy study. The chain has TRBV11-1 and TRBJ1-1, with D tentatively TRBD1 (6 bases). The specimen comprised peripheral blood, sampled after pregnancy. CDR3 protein: CASSLGQNTEAFF. DNA of the CDR3: TGTGCCAGCAGCTTGGGACAGAACACTGAAGCTTTCTTT.